Below are 27 T cell receptor beta chains sequenced from a single sample in a study of blood T cell repertoires in COVID-19 (dated by TCRdb to the early 2020s). Libraries were constructed by the immunoSEQ multiplex PCR assay. TCRdb took this table from immuneACCESS and kept in-frame rearrangements with V and J called. Such tables lack part of the clones; where checked against another copy, unresolved V genes explain under half of the gap, and the rest is unexplained. A total of about 250,000 clones appear in this sample, around 86% of them only once. The leading ten clones occupy over 5.5% of the sample. The specimen was peripheral blood. The receptor source for this set is a woman older than 75 with COVID-19, enrolled during active disease.

This chain joins TRBV19 and TRBJ2-5, with D hard to call. V gave up 3 bases and J gave up 3 bases, with 8 bases separating them. CDR1 and CDR2 from the germline V gene are LNHDA and SQIVND (reference sequence). CDR3 size: 13 residues. The CDR3 here is CASSMIPEETQYF. The CDR3 DNA sequence: TGTGCCAGTAGTATGATTCCGGAAGAGACCCAGTACTTC.

A single count supports this clone. The germline gene is not matched at one end of the junction; a read error may be the cause. The V gene is TRBV28, the J gene TRBJ2-3; D perhaps matches TRBD2 (6 bases). The germline CDR1 and CDR2 sequences are MDHEN and SYDVKM. The CDR3 totals 12 residues. CDR3 region: CAYSGVKDTQYF. DNA of the CDR3: TGCGCATATTCGGGGGTTAAAGATACGCAGTATTTT.

V and J are TRBV11-2 and TRBJ1-4; TRBD1 might be the D (5 bases). Looked up from germline, CDR1 is SGHAT and CDR2 is FQNNGV. Between the trimmed V and J ends, which lost 5 bases and 8 bases, there was a span of 15 bases. The CDR3 contains 14 residues. The CDR3: CASSLGQGGEKLFF. CDR3 bases: TGTGCCAGCAGCCTCGGGCAGGGAGGAGAAAAACTGTTTTTT.

The chain joins TRBV28 to TRBJ1-5, with TRBD1 matching over 10 bases. Germline V lookup: CDR1 MDHEN, CDR2 SYDVKM. The V gene end was trimmed by 4 bases and the J gene end by 7 bases; junction bases not matched to a gene: 7. The CDR3 covers 15 residues. CDR3 DNA sequence: TGTGCCAGCAGTTGGCGGGACAGGGGCCGACAGCCCCAGCATTTT. Amino acids: CASSWRDRGRQPQHF.

This clone was observed once. The chain has TRBV2 and TRBJ2-2; no clear D gene. The V gene lost 4 bases and the J gene lost 4 bases, with 13 bases spanning the gap. This CDR3 region has 15 residues. CDR1 SNHLY and CDR2 FYNNEI come from the germline V gene. CDR3 DNA sequence: TGTGCCAGCAGTGGTCCTCTCAGAGGCACCGGGGAGCTGTTTTTT. Its translation is CASSGPLRGTGELFF.

The V and J genes are TRBV4-1 and TRBJ1-4, with D tentatively TRBD1 (5 bases). This CDR3 spans 14 amino acids. V lost 9 bases and J 0 bases, leaving 11 bases between the germline ends. Per germline, CDR1 MGHRA and CDR2 YSYEKL. CDR3 DNA sequence: TGCGCCAGTTCCAGGGCACCAACTAATGAAAAACTGTTTTTT. This sequence encodes CASSRAPTNEKLFF.

The chain carries TRBV5-1 and TRBJ2-1; the match to TRBD2 covers 14 bases. The trim removed 1 base at V and 15 bases at J, leaving 6 bases unmatched. The CDR3 spans 14 residues. Germline V gene sequence: CDR1 SGHRS, CDR2 YFSETQ. CDR3 sequence (DNA): TGCGCCAGCAGCTTGAGACTAGCGGGGGGGCAGCCGTTCTTC. This sequence encodes CASSLRLAGGQPFF.

The rearrangement joins TRBV19 to TRBJ2-1; the match to TRBD2 covers 10 bases. The V segment lost 4 bases and the J segment 3 bases; nucleotides outside the gene matches: 3. CDR3 length: 15 residues. In germline, CDR1 is LNHDA, CDR2 SQIVND (reference sequence). The CDR3 nucleotides read TGTGCCAGTAGTAAAGCGGGGGGGCACTACAATGAGCAGTTCTTC. It encodes CASSKAGGHYNEQFF. Supplemented by reference TRBV19 and TRBJ2-1, the full variable domain reads DGGITQSPKYLFRKEGQNVTLSCEQNLNHDAMYWYRQDPGQGLRLIYYSQIVNDFQKGDIAEGYSVSREKKESFPLTVTSAQKNPTAFYLCASSKAGGHYNEQFFGPGTRLTVL.

The chain carries TRBV30 and TRBJ1-2; 8 nucleotides match TRBD1. Germline V gives CDR1 GTSNPN, CDR2 SVGIG (reference sequence). This CDR3 contains 13 residues. The J segment lost 5 bases and the V segment lost 5 bases, leaving 7 bases of the junction unmatched. CDR3 in amino acids: CAWYQGAMYGYTF. CDR3 nucleotide sequence: TGTGCCTGGTATCAGGGGGCAATGTATGGCTACACCTTC.

The table lists this clone with a count of one. Other DNA sequences of this sample code for an identical CDR3. The rearrangement joins TRBV18 to TRBJ2-5; unclear D gene. The CDR3 totals 12 residues. Trimming pared 2 bases from V and 5 bases from J, leaving 6 bases between. From germline, CDR1 is KGHSH and CDR2 LQKENI. CDR3 region: CASSPISETQYF. The CDR3 region has the DNA TGTGCCAGCTCACCAATCTCGGAGACCCAGTACTTC.

The chain employs TRBV30 and TRBJ1-6; D uncertain. Germline V gives CDR1 GTSNPN, CDR2 SVGIG (reference sequence). The CDR3 contains 13 residues. Deletions cut 3 bases from V and 7 bases from J, with 10 bases between. The CDR3 nucleotides are TGTGCCTGGAGCCCCGGGAACAATTCACCCCTCCACTTT. It specifies CAWSPGNNSPLHF.

The J gene is TRBJ2-7, the V gene TRBV9, with TRBD1 matching over 12 bases. This CDR3 spans 16 amino acids. J was trimmed by 4 bases and V by 3 bases; bases with no gene match: 8. Per the germline V gene, CDR1 is SGDLS and CDR2 is YYNGEE. As DNA, the CDR3 is TGTGCCAGCAGCGGCCGGGACAGGGGGCATCTATACGAGCAGTACTTC. Amino acids: CASSGRDRGHLYEQYF.

Of note for this clone: The same CDR3 can be traced to other DNA sequences in this sample. This CDR3 is CSSSGGSSYNEQFF. Written as DNA, the CDR3 is TGCAGCTCAAGCGGGGGTAGCTCCTACAATGAGCAGTTCTTC. The chain uses TRBV29-1 and TRBJ2-1; 8 bases are shared with TRBD2. The germline V gene encodes CDR1 SQVTM and CDR2 ANQGSEA. The CDR3 contains 14 residues. V was clipped by 8 bases and J by 0 bases; unmatched bases: 6.

A single count supports this clone. The CDR3 protein is CAVDSGYNSPLHF. The CDR3 DNA is TGTGCCGTGGACAGCGGCTATAATTCACCCCTCCACTTT. The chain combines TRBV30 with TRBJ1-6, with D perhaps matching TRBD1 (6 bases). CDR3 length: 13 amino acids. Trimming left V 8 bases short and J 3 bases short, with 11 bases between. Germline CDR1 and CDR2: GTSNPN and SVGIG (reference sequence).

The chain couples TRBV5-4 to TRBJ2-7, with 8 bases fitting TRBD1. CDR1 is SGHNT, CDR2 YYREEE, per germline (reference sequence). This CDR3 is 13 amino acids long. The V and J ends lost 3 bases and 6 bases, in that order; junction bases with no gene match: 5. The CDR3 loop is CASSSKTGGEQYF. Here the CDR3 DNA reads TGTGCCAGCAGCTCTAAAACAGGGGGCGAGCAGTACTTC.

The rearrangement joins TRBV19 to TRBJ2-3; D is perhaps TRBD2 (5 bases). Germline loops: CDR1 LNHDA, CDR2 SQIVND (reference sequence). The CDR3 covers 15 residues. Trimming took off 7 bases at V and 0 bases at J, with 14 bases between the two ends. This chain's CDR3 is CASTMSGLSTDTQYF. CDR3 nucleotide sequence: TGTGCCAGTACCATGAGCGGACTTAGCACAGATACGCAGTATTTT.

CDR3 nucleotides: TGTGCCATCAGTGGGACTAGCTCGTATGAGCAGTTCTTC. Its protein product is CAISGTSSYEQFF. The V gene is TRBV10-3, the J gene TRBJ2-1; TRBD2 agrees at 8 bases. V lost 4 bases, J lost 8 bases, and 4 bases stayed unmatched. This CDR3 is built from 13 residues. CDR1 is ENHRY, CDR2 SYGVKD, per germline.

The chain recombines TRBV10-2 with TRBJ1-1, with a weak D call TRBD1 (6 bases). The ends were cut back, 2 bases at V and 11 bases at J, with 15 bases in the middle. There are 13 residues in the CDR3. The V gene's germline CDR1 is WSHSY and CDR2 SAAADI. The CDR3 sequence is CASSEADRRGAFF. CDR3 coding DNA: TGCGCCAGCAGTGAGGCTGACAGGCGGGGGGCTTTCTTT.

This clone was observed a single time. V usage is TRBV11-2 and J usage is TRBJ1-4, with D uncertain. The germline V and J ends were trimmed by 0 bases and 2 bases, with 10 bases remaining between them. Germline values: CDR1 SGHAT, CDR2 FQNNGV. The length of the CDR3 is 16 residues. Here the CDR3 reads CASSLDPSGTNEKLFF. The CDR3 DNA reads TGTGCCAGCAGCTTAGACCCGTCGGGGACTAATGAAAAACTGTTTTTT. The entire variable domain, with the rest obtained from reference TRBV11-2 and TRBJ1-4, is as follows: EAGVAQSPRYKIIEKRQSVAFWCNPISGHATLYWYQQILGQGPKLLIQFQNNGVVDDSQLPKDRFSAERLKGVDSTLKIQPAKLEDSAVYLCASSLDPSGTNEKLFFGSGTQLSVL.

The V call is TRBV24-1, the J call TRBJ2-2; 9 bases match TRBD1. Looked up from germline, CDR1 is KGHDR and CDR2 is SFDVKD. CDR3 length equals 17 residues. The J segment lost 4 bases and the V segment lost 4 bases, leaving 9 bases of the junction unmatched. The CDR3 nucleotides are TGTGCCACCAGTGACCCTCCGGGACAGGGATCCACCGGGGAGCTGTTTTTT. Translated, it gives CATSDPPGQGSTGELFF.

The gene calls are TRBV5-5 and TRBJ1-2, with D possibly TRBD1 on 6 matching bases. This CDR3 region has 15 residues. V lost 4 bases to trimming and J lost 8 bases, with 21 bases between them. Germline V gives CDR1 SGHKS, CDR2 YYEKEE (reference sequence). The CDR3 here is CASSNGALGGGGYTF. DNA for the CDR3: TGTGCCAGCAGCAACGGGGCCTTAGGGGGTGGAGGCTACACCTTC. Drawing the rest from reference TRBV5-5 and TRBJ1-2, the complete variable domain is DAGVTQSPTHLIKTRGQQVTLRCSPISGHKSVSWYQQVLGQGPQFIFQYYEKEERGRGNFPDRFSARQFPNYSSELNVNALLLGDSALYLCASSNGALGGGGYTFGSGTRLTVV.

The chain uses TRBV28 and TRBJ1-6; D remains unclear. The CDR3 runs 14 residues. Germline values: CDR1 MDHEN, CDR2 SYDVKM. V was cut by 5 bases and J by 10 bases, with 15 bases left in between. CDR3 loop: CASSATRYSSPLHF. Here the CDR3 DNA reads TGTGCCAGCAGTGCGACGCGTTACAGCTCACCCCTCCACTTT.

The J gene is TRBJ1-2, the V gene TRBV28; TRBD1 agrees at 9 bases. Germline-derived CDR1 and CDR2 are MDHEN and SYDVKM. The ends lost 6 bases at V and 4 bases at J; junction bases unmatched: 3. This CDR3 is built from 13 residues. Here the CDR3 DNA reads TGTGCCAGCAGCATACAGGGGGCCTATGGCTACACCTTC. This gives the protein CASSIQGAYGYTF.

The chain combines TRBV28 with TRBJ1-2; D is unresolved. Germline-derived CDR1 and CDR2 are MDHEN and SYDVKM. The CDR3 has 15 residues. Deletions cut 6 bases from V and 0 bases from J, with 14 bases between. CDR3 sequence reads: CASSPHHTPNYGYTF. Written as DNA, the CDR3 is TGTGCCAGCAGCCCACACCACACACCTAACTATGGCTACACCTTC.

V is TRBV28 and J is TRBJ1-1; 9 bases match TRBD1. CDR1 is MDHEN and CDR2 is SYDVKM in the germline V gene. This CDR3 spans 14 amino acids. V trimming: 6 bases; J trimming: 7 bases; junction bases outside the gene matches: 9. CDR3 sequence (DNA): TGTGCCAGCAGGCCGGGACAGGGTAAAGGTGAAGCTTTCTTT. It specifies CASRPGQGKGEAFF.

V usage is TRBV7-2 and J usage is TRBJ2-5; TRBD1 matches at 7 bases. CDR1 and CDR2 (germline): SGHTA, FQGNSA. The CDR3 runs 16 residues. The V segment lost 1 base and the J segment 5 bases; nucleotides outside the gene matches: 10. CDR3 in amino acids: CASSLGRGPNYETQYF. Here the CDR3 DNA reads TGTGCCAGCAGCTTAGGTAGGGGGCCGAATTACGAGACCCAGTACTTC.

This clone occurred a few times. V gene TRBV19 combines with J gene TRBJ1-1; D is unresolved. The V gene's germline CDR1 is LNHDA and CDR2 SQIVND (reference sequence). CDR3 length equals 11 residues. Trimming shortened V by 5 bases and J by 10 bases, and 11 bases separated the two germline ends. CDR3: CASSVYSSAFF. The CDR3 DNA reads as TGTGCCAGTAGTGTGTACAGCTCAGCTTTCTTT.